The clone carrying this T cell receptor beta chain appeared once. Its antigen is currently unknown. This was the immunoSEQ v3.0 assay at survey level. Each sample aimed for about 35,000-50,000 sequenced T-cell genomes. TCRdb's table, derived via immunoSEQ multiplex PCR, lists solely in-frame clones and lacks some. The top ten clones hold approximately 4.9% of a sample with just under 35,000 clones, about 85% of them seen once. CDR1 is SGDLS, CDR2 YYNGEE, per germline. The CDR3 runs 11 residues. Trimming took 4 bases from V and 3 from J, leaving 4 bases between them. The data stem from a study of long-term antiretroviral therapy in people with HIV. Study-level results: Comparison with controls showed narrower CDR3 length ranges in HIV repertoires.

The chain couples TRBV9 to TRBJ2-5, with D unclear. The clonotype was recovered from a woman aged 25-40 years with HIV. The specimen comprised unsorted PBMCs, sampled roughly 2.9 years before starting antiretroviral therapy. CDR3 sequence (DNA): TGTGCCAGCAGCAGGGAAGAGACCCAGTACTTC. Protein sequence: CASSREETQYF.